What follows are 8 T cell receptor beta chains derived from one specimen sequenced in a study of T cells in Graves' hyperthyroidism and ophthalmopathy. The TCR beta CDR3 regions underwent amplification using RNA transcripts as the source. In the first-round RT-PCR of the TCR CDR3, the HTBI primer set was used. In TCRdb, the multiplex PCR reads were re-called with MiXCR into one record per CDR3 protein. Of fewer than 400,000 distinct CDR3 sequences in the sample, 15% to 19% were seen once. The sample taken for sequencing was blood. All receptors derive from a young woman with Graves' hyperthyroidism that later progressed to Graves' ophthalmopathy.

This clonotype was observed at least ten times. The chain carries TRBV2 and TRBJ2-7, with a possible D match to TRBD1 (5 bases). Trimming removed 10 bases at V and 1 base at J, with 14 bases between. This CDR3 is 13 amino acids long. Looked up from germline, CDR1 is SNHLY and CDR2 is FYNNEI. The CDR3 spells CATYRSTSYEQYF. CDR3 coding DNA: TGTGCCACCTACAGGTCGACATCCTACGAGCAGTACTTC.

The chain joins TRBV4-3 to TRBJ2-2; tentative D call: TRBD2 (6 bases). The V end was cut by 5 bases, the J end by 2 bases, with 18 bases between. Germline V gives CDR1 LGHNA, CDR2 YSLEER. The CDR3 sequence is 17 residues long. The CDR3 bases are TGCGCCAGCAGCGCCCGAGGGCGGGGCATTAACACCGGGGAGCTGTTTTTT. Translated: CASSARGRGINTGELFF.

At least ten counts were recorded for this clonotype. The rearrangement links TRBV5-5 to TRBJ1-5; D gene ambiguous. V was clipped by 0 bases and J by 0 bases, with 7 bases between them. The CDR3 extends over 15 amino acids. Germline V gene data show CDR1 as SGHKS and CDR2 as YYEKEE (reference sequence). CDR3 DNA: TGTGCCAGCAGCTTGGAAGGGTATAGCAATCAGCCCCAGCATTTT. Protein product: CASSLEGYSNQPQHF.

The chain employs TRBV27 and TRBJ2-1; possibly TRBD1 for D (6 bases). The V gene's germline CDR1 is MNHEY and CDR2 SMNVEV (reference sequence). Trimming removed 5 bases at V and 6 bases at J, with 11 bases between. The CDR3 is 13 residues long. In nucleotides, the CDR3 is TGTGCCAGCAGTCTCCGAGGGGGCAATGAGCAGTTCTTC. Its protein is CASSLRGGNEQFF.

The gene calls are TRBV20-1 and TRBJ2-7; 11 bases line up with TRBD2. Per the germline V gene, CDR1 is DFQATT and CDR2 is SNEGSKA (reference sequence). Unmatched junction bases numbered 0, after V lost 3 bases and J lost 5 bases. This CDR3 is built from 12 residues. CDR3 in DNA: TGCAGTGCTAGGACTAGCGGGAACGAGCAGTACTTC. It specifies CSARTSGNEQYF.

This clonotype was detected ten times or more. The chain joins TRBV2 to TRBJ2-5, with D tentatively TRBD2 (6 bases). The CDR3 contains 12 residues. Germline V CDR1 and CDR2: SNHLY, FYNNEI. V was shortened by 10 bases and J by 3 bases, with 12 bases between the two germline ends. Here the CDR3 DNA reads TGTGCCAACCATAGCGGTGAAGAGACCCAGTACTTC. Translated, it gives CANHSGEETQYF.

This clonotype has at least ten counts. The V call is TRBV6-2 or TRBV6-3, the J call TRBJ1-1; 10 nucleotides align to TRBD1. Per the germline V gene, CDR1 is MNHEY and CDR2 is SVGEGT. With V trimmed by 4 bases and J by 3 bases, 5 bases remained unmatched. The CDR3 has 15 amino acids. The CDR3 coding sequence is TGTGCCAGCAGTTTTCGGGACAGGGGTGACACTGAAGCTTTCTTT. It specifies CASSFRDRGDTEAFF.

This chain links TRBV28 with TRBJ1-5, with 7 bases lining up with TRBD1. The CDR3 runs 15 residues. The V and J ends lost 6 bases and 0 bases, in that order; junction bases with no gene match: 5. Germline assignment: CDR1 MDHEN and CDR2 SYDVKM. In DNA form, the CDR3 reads TGTGCCAGCAGACAGACAGGGAGTAGCAATCAGCCCCAGCATTTT. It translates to CASRQTGSSNQPQHF.